Below are 13 T cell receptor delta chains sequenced from a single sample in a study of γδ T cells in repeated Plasmodium falciparum infection. TCRdb re-processed the multiplex PCR reads via CATT. The data hold 70,000 to 95,000 delta-chain clones, with 1.4% observed a single time. Bulk repertoires came from Vgamma9/Vdelta2+ or Vdelta2-negative gammadelta T cells flow-sorted from PBMC. Sequencing used gamma-delta T cells from blood. The receptors shown here come from a pool of human donors (malaria-infected and uninfected, not separated).

In this sample, this clone turned up many times. The chain recombines TRDV1 with TRDJ1; perhaps TRDD2 as D (8 bases). TCRdb is silent on the J gene; assignment here came from matching the DNA to germline. Germline V gives CDR1 TSWWSYY, CDR2 QGS. This CDR3 has 19 residues. Trimming took 0 bases from V and 3 from J, leaving 23 bases between them. In nucleotides, the CDR3 is TGTGCTCTTGGGGAACTGGGCCTTCCTAGGAACTGGGGTTCCGATAAACTCATCTTT. It codes for CALGELGLPRNWGSDKLIF.

This clone was seen a few times. Given a far larger clone just one base away, this is likely a sequencing read error. Other nucleotide sequences in the sample specify the same CDR3. The V gene is TRDV1, the J gene TRDJ2; tentative D call: TRDD3 (7 bases). The J gene, missing from TCRdb, was assigned here through DNA to germline matching. Trimming took off 0 bases at V and 2 bases at J, with 19 bases between the two ends. CDR3 length equals 19 residues. The germline V gene has CDR1 TSWWSYY and CDR2 QGS. As DNA, the CDR3 is TGTGCTCTTGGGGAACTATTAACTTCCTGGGGGGGGTTGACAGCACAACTCTTCTTT. As protein: CALGELLTSWGGLTAQLFF.

This clone was detected a few times. TCRdb assigns this DNA the protein of a much larger clone, which departs from its translation at residue 16; this likely reflects a read error, and the protein shown comes from translating the DNA. J is TRDJ1 and V is TRDV1, with TRDD3 as a possible D gene (5 bases). This CDR3 region has 17 residues. Per germline, CDR1 TSWWSYY and CDR2 QGS. In DNA form, the CDR3 reads TGTGCTCTTTTACCGAGCGGGGGTCCAGAGTACACCGATAAACTCACCTTT. It translates to CALLPSGGPEYTDKLTF.

On this clone itself: The protein TCRdb gives is from a much larger clone and does not agree with this DNA's translation at residue 14, likely a read error; the protein shown here comes from the DNA. The chain has TRDV1 and TRDJ1; 13 bases are shared with TRDD3. This CDR3 contains 16 residues. The germline CDR1 and CDR2 sequences are TSWWSYY and QGS. CDR3 loop: CALGETGGYGSDKPIF. The CDR3 DNA follows: TGTGCTCTTGGGGAAACTGGGGGATACGGGAGCGATAAACCCATCTTT.

To note about this clone: The protein that TCRdb holds for this DNA derives from a much larger clone and differs from the translated DNA at residue 17, which likely indicates a read error; the protein shown here is translated from the DNA. This rearrangement joins TRDV1 to TRDJ1, with 12 bases matching TRDD3. Since TCRdb gives no J gene, matching the DNA to germline was used here to assign it. Germline V gives CDR1 TSWWSYY, CDR2 QGS. The CDR3 length is 22 residues. With 0 bases clipped from V and 3 bases from J, the junction kept 20 bases outside the gene matches. The CDR3 DNA sequence: TGTGCTCTTGGGGAACTTATAGCTCGAGCTCTAACTGGGGGATACCAAGCCGATAAACTCATCTTT. Translation gives CALGELIARALTGGYQADKLIF.

Points on this clone: TCRdb lists the protein of a much larger clone for this DNA, which differs at residue 4, so this is likely a read error; the protein given here is translated from the DNA itself. The chain employs TRDV2 and TRDJ1; 13 nucleotides agree with TRDD3. Assignment of the J gene here rests on matching the DNA to germline, because TCRdb gives none. Germline V gene sequence: CDR1 GEAIGNYY, CDR2 EKD. V lost 6 bases to trimming and J lost 0 bases; unmatched junction nucleotides: 21. The CDR3 is 21 amino acids. CDR3: CACNPVLGDTRVQSYTDKLIF. The CDR3 DNA reads as TGTGCCTGTAACCCTGTACTGGGGGATACGCGCGTACAATCTTACACCGATAAACTCATCTTT.

This clone showed up just a few times. This chain joins TRAV29/DV5 and TRDJ1; the match to TRDD3 covers 9 bases. Assignment of the J gene here rests on matching the DNA to germline, because TCRdb gives none. The CDR3 has 20 residues. Per germline, CDR1 NSMFDY and CDR2 ISSIKDK. V shed 0 bases, J shed 2 bases, and the junction held 20 bases outside the gene matches. The CDR3 DNA reads as TGTGCAGCAAGCGCGGGCCCCCAAGGGGGATACAAATACAATACCGATAAACTCATCTTT. Translated: CAASAGPQGGYKYNTDKLIF. Variable domain in full (rest from reference TRAV29/DV5 and TRDJ1): DQQVKQNSPSLSVQEGRISILNCDYTNSMFDYFLWYKKYPAEGPTFLISISSIKDKNEDGRFTVFLNKSAKHLSLHIVPSQPGDSAVYFCAASAGPQGGYKYNTDKLIFGKGTRVTVEP.

This clone was detected ten times or more. This chain joins TRDV1 and TRDJ1, with 7 positions matching TRDD3. This CDR3 contains 15 residues. The V and J ends lost 5 bases and 2 bases, in that order; junction bases with no gene match: 8. Germline V gene data show CDR1 as TSWWSYY and CDR2 as QGS. In nucleotides, the CDR3 is TGTGCTCTTGGGACCGCCGCGGGGGATACCGATAAACTCATCTTT. This encodes CALGTAAGDTDKLIF.

There are a few counts of this clone. The rearrangement joins TRDV1 to TRDJ1, with TRDD3 identical over 10 bases. The J gene, absent from TCRdb, was called here by matching the DNA to germline. CDR3 length equals 16 residues. Germline V gene data show CDR1 as TSWWSYY and CDR2 as QGS. Trimming at V came to 2 bases and at J to 4 bases, leaving 7 bases not matched to a gene. CDR3 in DNA: TGTGCTCTTGGGGAAGCATGGGGGATACTCCACGATAAACTCATCTTT. Amino acid sequence: CALGEAWGILHDKLIF.

Worth noting for this clone: TCRdb records a much larger clone's protein for this DNA, with a difference at residue 9 that likely arises from a read error; the protein given is the translation of the DNA. V is TRDV2 and J is TRDJ1; D may be TRDD2 (6 bases). Since TCRdb gives no J gene, matching the DNA to germline was used here to assign it. V was pared by 3 bases and J by 0 bases, with 25 bases between. This CDR3 has 19 residues. Germline V gene lookup returns CDR1 GEAIGNYY and CDR2 EKD. CDR3 region: CACDSPSKRDPTHTDKLIF. As DNA, the CDR3 is TGTGCCTGTGACTCCCCTTCTAAGAGGGATCCTACCCACACCGATAAACTCATCTTT.

This rearrangement joins TRDV1 to TRDJ1; 11 nucleotides align to TRDD3. Germline matching of the DNA provided the J gene here, since TCRdb leaves it blank. Germline trimming cut 1 base from V and 2 bases from J; bases unmatched to any gene: 15. Germline CDR1 is TSWWSYY and CDR2 is QGS. The CDR3 is 20 amino acids. DNA for the CDR3: TGTGCTCTTGGGGAACCCCATCCAATGCTGGGGGATACCCGTACCGATAAACTCATCTTT. Translated: CALGEPHPMLGDTRTDKLIF.

In its sample, this clone was seen a few times. The protein TCRdb lists belongs to a much larger clone and differs from this DNA's translation at residue 10, which points to a read error; the protein shown is made from the DNA. The J gene is TRDJ1, the V gene TRDV1; D may be TRDD3 (5 bases). TCRdb lists no J gene, so it was determined here by aligning the DNA to germline. There are 20 residues in the CDR3. Germline CDR1 and CDR2: TSWWSYY and QGS. Trimming took 3 bases from V and 0 from J, leaving 26 bases between them. CDR3 in amino acids: CALGEARRLWDPWYTDKLIF. Here the CDR3 DNA reads TGTGCTCTTGGGGAGGCTAGGAGGCTGTGGGATCCTTGGTACACCGATAAACTCATCTTT.

This clone was recorded at least ten times. This same CDR3 is encoded by further DNA sequences in the sample. The V call is TRDV1, the J call TRDJ1, with TRDD3 matching over 9 bases. Germline V gives CDR1 TSWWSYY, CDR2 QGS. There are 21 residues in the CDR3. Trimming took 0 bases from V and 4 from J; bases not matched to a gene: 21. CDR3 in amino acids: CALGELTFLPYWGTPHDKLIF. The CDR3 region has the DNA TGTGCTCTTGGGGAACTAACCTTCCTTCCGTACTGGGGGACGCCTCACGATAAACTCATCTTT.